The following is a TCR beta chain sequence with its context. Its specificity is not known. The data derive from a study of a mutant IDH1 vaccine in newly diagnosed glioma. Across the whole study: The patients were given eight vaccinations, one each in weeks 1, 3, 5, 7, 11, 15, 19 and 23. Beginning 4-6 weeks after radiotherapy alone, or with temozolomide cycles, vaccination took place. Treated patients showed a male proportion of roughly 62%, a female proportion of roughly 38%, and a mean age of 40.4 years. The earlier regimen, radiotherapy, temozolomide, or both, was most often both.

Germline assignment: CDR1 SGHNT and CDR2 YYREEE (reference sequence). V shed 0 bases and J 2 bases; nucleotides not matched to a gene: 0. The CDR3 spans 14 residues. Measured with immunoSEQ multiplex PCR; TCRdb has only the in-frame clones, and not every one. The sample contains 55,000 or so clones, about four fifths of which appear only once. Time point here: week 23, last vaccination. All doses held 300 ug of mutant IDH1 20-mer peptide, with topical imiquimod. The sample was PBMCs, taken from a glioma patient whose treatment included an IDH1 peptide vaccine. This chain uses TRBV5-4 with TRBJ2-5; 8 positions agree with TRBD1. The TCR sequence derives from a man aged 40-49 years with glioma. The CDR3 DNA sequence: TGTGCCAGCAGCTTGGACAGGGGGCAAGAGACCCAGTACTTC. As protein: CASSLDRGQETQYF.